This paragraph covers one T cell receptor (beta chain) sequence. No antigen is known for it. The data were obtained in a study of T cells expressing NK-cell markers. Study information: Sorted CD3+CD56+NKG2C+, CD3+CD56+NKG2C- and CD3+CD56-NKG2C+ T-cell subsets were beta-chain profiled. Within the sequenced cohort of eight donors, seven exhibited HCMV seropositivity and one was seronegative. Study-wide findings and caveats: Among CD8+ T cells from several donors, dominant NKG2C+ clonotypes accounted for about 1.0-7.0%.

CDR3 length: 16 residues. Germline V gene sequence: CDR1 SGHAT, CDR2 FQDESV (reference sequence). As the method of synthesis, 5'RACE template switching with UMIs yielded TCR beta cDNA. TCRdb re-called the 5' RACE reads and gives one entry per CDR3 protein, without DNA. Seen in this sample are around 180,000 distinct CDR3 sequences; the ten most common clones hold around 20%. This receptor was identified in a man aged 18-69 years in good health. Sequencing was performed on blood T cells: a sorted CD56 or NKG2C T cell subset, CD4+ or CD8+ T cells, or bulk PBMC T cells (not recorded which). The gene calls are TRBV11-1 and TRBJ1-2. CDR3 protein: CASSHARNRGLSGYTF.